The source of this T cell receptor (beta chain) is a study of technical replicates of blood from a handful of donors. Some clones are missing from TCRdb's copy, which holds only in-frame ones; the method was immunoSEQ multiplex PCR. The data show about 81,000 clones, 90% to 97% seen once. The sequenced sample was T cells isolated from PBMCs. The source is a human donor in good health.

Here the CDR3 DNA reads TGTGCCAGCAGCTTAGATCCGGGAGAGGGGAATGAGCAGTTCTTC. This codes for CASSLDPGEGNEQFF. The gene calls are TRBV11-2 and TRBJ2-1; perhaps TRBD2 as D (6 bases). The CDR3 spans 15 residues. Trimming took 0 bases from V and 7 from J, leaving 13 bases between them. CDR1 and CDR2 (germline): SGHAT, FQNNGV.